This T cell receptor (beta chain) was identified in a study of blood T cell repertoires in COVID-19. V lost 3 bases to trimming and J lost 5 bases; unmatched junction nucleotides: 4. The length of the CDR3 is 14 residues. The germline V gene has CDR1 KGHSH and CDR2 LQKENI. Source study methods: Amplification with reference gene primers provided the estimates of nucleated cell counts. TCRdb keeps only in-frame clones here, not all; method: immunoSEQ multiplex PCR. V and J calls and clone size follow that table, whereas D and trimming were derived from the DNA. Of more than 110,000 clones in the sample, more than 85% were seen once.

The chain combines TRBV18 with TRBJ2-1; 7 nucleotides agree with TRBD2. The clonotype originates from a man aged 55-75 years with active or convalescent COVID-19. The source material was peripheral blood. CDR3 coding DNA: TGTGCCAGCTCACCGCCAGCGGGGAACAATGAGCAGTTCTTC. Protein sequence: CASSPPAGNNEQFF.